This T cell receptor beta chain stems from a study of blood T cell repertoires in COVID-19. Measured with immunoSEQ multiplex PCR; TCRdb has only the in-frame clones, and not every one. The sample has tens of thousands of clones; about 88% are singletons. Sequenced sample: PBMCs or T cells enriched from blood (not recorded which). This clonotype was sampled from a woman aged 45-59 years who had recovered from COVID-19.

The CDR3 is CASSRSTNEKLFF. The CDR3 coding sequence is TGTGCCAGCAGCCGAAGCACTAATGAAAAACTGTTTTTT. The chain employs TRBV6-6 and TRBJ1-4; D remains unclear. Germline V CDR1 and CDR2: MNHNY, SVGAGI (reference sequence). Between the trimmed V and J ends, which lost 6 bases and 2 bases, there was a span of 7 bases. The CDR3 totals 13 residues.